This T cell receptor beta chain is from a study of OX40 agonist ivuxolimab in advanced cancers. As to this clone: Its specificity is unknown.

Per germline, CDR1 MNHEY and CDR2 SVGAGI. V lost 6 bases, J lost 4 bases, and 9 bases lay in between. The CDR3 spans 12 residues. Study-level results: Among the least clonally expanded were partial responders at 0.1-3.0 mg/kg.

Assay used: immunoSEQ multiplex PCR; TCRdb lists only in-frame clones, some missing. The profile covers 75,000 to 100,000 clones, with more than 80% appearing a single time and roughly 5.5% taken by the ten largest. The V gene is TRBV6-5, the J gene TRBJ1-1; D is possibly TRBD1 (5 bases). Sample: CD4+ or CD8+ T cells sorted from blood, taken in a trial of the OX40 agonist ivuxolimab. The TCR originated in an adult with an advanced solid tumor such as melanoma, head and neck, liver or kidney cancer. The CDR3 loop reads CASSQGSTEAFF. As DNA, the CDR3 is TGTGCCAGCAGCCAGGGTTCCACTGAAGCTTTCTTT.